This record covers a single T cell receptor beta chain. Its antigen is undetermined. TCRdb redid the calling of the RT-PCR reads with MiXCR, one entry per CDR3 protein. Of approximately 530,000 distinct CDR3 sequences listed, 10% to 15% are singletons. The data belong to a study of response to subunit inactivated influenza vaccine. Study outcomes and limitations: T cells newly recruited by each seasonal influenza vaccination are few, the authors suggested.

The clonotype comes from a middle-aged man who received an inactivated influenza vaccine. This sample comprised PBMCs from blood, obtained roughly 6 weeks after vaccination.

The CDR3 bases are TGTGCCAGCAGCTTCGCTCGACTGGCCAAAAACATTCAGTACTTC. The encoded protein is CASSFARLAKNIQYF. The V and J genes are TRBV12-3 or TRBV12-4 and TRBJ2-4; D not certain. The CDR3 length is 15 residues. V lost 6 bases and J 1 base, leaving 13 bases between the germline ends.